The clone carrying this T cell receptor beta chain is categorized as large. Repertoires were generated with immunoSEQ multiplex PCR, while TCRdb's copy carries only in-frame clones and drops some. This sample has almost 95,000 clones, with approximately 70% found just once. This sample stems from a study of blood T cell repertoires in COVID-19. Across the study: Specimens from acute and convalescent COVID-19 originated in the United States, Italy and Spain.

The sequenced sample was peripheral blood. This receptor was obtained from a woman aged 55-70 years in a cohort sampled during active or convalescent COVID-19.

The CDR3 nucleotides read TGTGCCAGCAGAGACGGGACAGGGGGCTTTCAGCCCCAGCATTTT. It yields the protein CASRDGTGGFQPQHF. The V call is TRBV2, the J call TRBJ1-5; 12 nucleotides agree with TRBD1. This CDR3 spans 15 amino acids. The V and J ends lost 6 bases and 6 bases, in that order; junction bases with no gene match: 6. CDR1 SNHLY and CDR2 FYNNEI come from the germline V gene.